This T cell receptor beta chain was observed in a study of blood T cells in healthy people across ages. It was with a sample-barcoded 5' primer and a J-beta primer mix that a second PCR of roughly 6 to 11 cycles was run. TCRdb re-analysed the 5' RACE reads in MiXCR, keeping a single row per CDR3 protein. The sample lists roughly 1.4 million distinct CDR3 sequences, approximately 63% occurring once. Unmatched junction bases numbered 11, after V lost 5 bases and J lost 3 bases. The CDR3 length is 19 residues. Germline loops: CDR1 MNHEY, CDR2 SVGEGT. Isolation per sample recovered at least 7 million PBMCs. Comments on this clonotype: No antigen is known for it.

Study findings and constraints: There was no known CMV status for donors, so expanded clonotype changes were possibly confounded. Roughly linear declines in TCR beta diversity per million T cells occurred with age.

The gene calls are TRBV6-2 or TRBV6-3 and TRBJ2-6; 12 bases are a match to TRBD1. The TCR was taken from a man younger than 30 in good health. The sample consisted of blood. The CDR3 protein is CASSKPPGQGANGANVLTF. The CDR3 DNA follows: TGTGCCAGCAGTAAACCACCGGGACAGGGGGCGAATGGGGCCAACGTCCTGACTTTC.